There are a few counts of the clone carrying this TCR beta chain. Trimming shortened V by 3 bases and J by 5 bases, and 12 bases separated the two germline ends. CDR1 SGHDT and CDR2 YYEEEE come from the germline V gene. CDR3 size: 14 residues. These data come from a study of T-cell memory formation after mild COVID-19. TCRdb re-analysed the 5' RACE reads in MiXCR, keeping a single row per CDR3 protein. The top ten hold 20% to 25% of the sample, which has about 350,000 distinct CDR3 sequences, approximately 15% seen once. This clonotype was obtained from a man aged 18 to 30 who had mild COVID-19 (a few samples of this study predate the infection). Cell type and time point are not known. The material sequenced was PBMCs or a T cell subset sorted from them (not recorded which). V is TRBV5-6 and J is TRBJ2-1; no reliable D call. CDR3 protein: CASSSPGRNNEQFF. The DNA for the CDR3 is TGTGCCAGCAGCTCCCCGGGCCGTAACAATGAGCAGTTCTTC.